The 31 T cell receptor beta chains in this list originate from one sample, sequenced in a study of beta chain features in type 1 diabetes. Reverse transcribing all isolated RNA meant expressed TCRB transcripts were sequenced. The data were produced by immunoSEQ multiplex PCR, yet TCRdb's version contains in-frame clones alone and is incomplete. Altogether approximately 360,000 clones are present, around an eighth being singletons, with the ten largest covering about 0.01%. The antigens of these receptors remain unknown. Study-level points and caveats: Moderate yet significant TCRB CDR3 shortening was seen in Type 1 diabetes patients in all four CD4+ subsets.

What was sequenced was naive CD4+ T cells from blood. Receptor source: a woman in her late teens or twenties with type 1 diabetes.

This rearrangement joins TRBV28 to TRBJ1-4; weak D call: TRBD1 (6 bases). The V gene's germline CDR1 is MDHEN and CDR2 SYDVKM. The V end was cut by 5 bases, the J end by 16 bases, with 17 bases between. This CDR3 comprises 12 residues. The CDR3 sequence is CASSPYRELRFF. The CDR3 DNA reads TGTGCCAGCAGTCCATACAGGGAACTCAGGTTTTTT.

The chain links TRBV2 to TRBJ2-3; 8 bases align to TRBD2. This CDR3 region has 14 residues. V gave up 6 bases and J gave up 0 bases; unmatched junction bases: 2. Germline V gene lookup returns CDR1 SNHLY and CDR2 FYNNEI. The DNA of the CDR3 is TGTGCCAGCAGCGGACTAGCTAGCACAGATACGCAGTATTTT. It is translated as CASSGLASTDTQYF.

The chain combines TRBV12-5 with TRBJ1-5; 7 bases are shared with TRBD1. The CDR3 is made up of 14 amino acids. Germline V CDR1 and CDR2: LGHNT, FRNRAP. V gave up 6 bases and J gave up 7 bases; unmatched junction bases: 9. The CDR3 nucleotides read TGTGCTAGTGGGCCAGACAGGGCGGAACAGCCCCAGCATTTT. Translating it yields CASGPDRAEQPQHF.

This clone was observed a handful of times. This chain joins TRBV4-3 and TRBJ2-5; 8 bases are shared with TRBD2. This CDR3 contains 18 residues. The ends lost 10 bases at V and 5 bases at J; junction bases unmatched: 24. Germline V lookup: CDR1 LGHNA, CDR2 YSLEER. The CDR3 loop is CAKRTRGAGVGRNETQYF. CDR3 bases: TGCGCCAAACGAACACGGGGAGCGGGAGTGGGTCGAAATGAGACCCAGTACTTC.

This rearrangement joins TRBV18 to TRBJ1-3; no clear D gene. Per germline, CDR1 KGHSH and CDR2 LQKENI. V lost 0 bases and J lost 1, with 13 bases in between. CDR3 length equals 17 residues. CDR3 DNA: TGTGCCAGCTCACCACCGAACAGTGTGGCATCTGGAAACACCATATATTTT. This translates into CASSPPNSVASGNTIYF.

The rearrangement links TRBV5-1 to TRBJ1-3; D is undetermined. In germline, CDR1 is SGHRS, CDR2 YFSETQ. The CDR3 extends over 15 amino acids. Trimming took 0 bases from V and 0 from J, leaving 7 bases between them. The CDR3 nucleotides are TGCGCCAGCAGCTTGGAACCGAGCTCTGGAAACACCATATATTTT. Protein sequence: CASSLEPSSGNTIYF.

The rearrangement joins TRBV7-2 to TRBJ1-2; no clear D gene. The CDR3 is 16 amino acids. CDR1 is SGHTA, CDR2 FQGNSA, per germline. Trimming shortened V by 5 bases and J by 4 bases, and 20 bases separated the two germline ends. In nucleotides, the CDR3 is TGTGCCAGCAGCCGATCGGTGGTGCCGACATCCTATGGCTACACCTTC. Its protein product is CASSRSVVPTSYGYTF.

Comments on this clone: This specimen includes other DNA sequences encoding the same CDR3. The rearrangement links TRBV7-2 to TRBJ1-5; weak D call: TRBD1 (6 bases). This CDR3 has 14 residues. V lost 5 bases and J lost 2, with 10 bases in between. Germline CDR1 and CDR2: SGHTA and FQGNSA. The CDR3 is CASSPRQGNQPQHF. CDR3 sequence (DNA): TGTGCCAGCAGCCCGAGACAGGGCAATCAGCCCCAGCATTTT.

This rearrangement joins TRBV14 to TRBJ2-7; no definite D call. This CDR3 spans 14 amino acids. Germline assignment: CDR1 SGHDN and CDR2 FVKESK. Trimming removed 1 base from V and 3 bases from J, with 10 bases in between. CDR3: CASSQGLRGYEQYF. The CDR3 region has the DNA TGTGCCAGCAGCCAAGGGCTCCGCGGCTACGAGCAGTACTTC.

The chain recombines TRBV30 with TRBJ1-2, with D possibly being TRBD1 (5 bases). V was shortened by 3 bases and J by 8 bases, with 16 bases between the two germline ends. From germline, CDR1 is GTSNPN and CDR2 SVGIG (reference sequence). The CDR3 has 13 amino acids. In DNA, the CDR3 is TGTGCCTGGAGCCCCGGGGGAGAGGGAGGCTACACCTTC. Protein: CAWSPGGEGGYTF.

This chain links TRBV5-1 with TRBJ2-7, with 9 bases aligning to TRBD1. CDR1 and CDR2 (germline): SGHRS, YFSETQ. The V gene end was trimmed by 0 bases and the J gene end by 1 base; junction bases not matched to a gene: 2. The CDR3 has 15 residues. In DNA, the CDR3 is TGCGCCAGCAGCTTGGAGGGGACAGGGTCCTACGAGCAGTACTTC. It codes for CASSLEGTGSYEQYF.

The chain recombines TRBV19 with TRBJ2-3; 12 bases are a match to TRBD2. The CDR3 totals 16 residues. Germline values: CDR1 LNHDA, CDR2 SQIVND (reference sequence). V was pared by 3 bases and J by 5 bases, with 6 bases of the junction left unmatched. As DNA, the CDR3 is TGTGCCAGTAGTATCTCCCGGGGACTAGCGGGAGATACGCAGTATTTT. Its translation: CASSISRGLAGDTQYF.

This clone was seen only a few times. The rearrangement joins TRBV7-2 to TRBJ1-1; no clear D. CDR1 and CDR2 from the germline V gene are SGHTA and FQGNSA. The CDR3 loop spans 12 amino acids. V was trimmed by 1 base and J by 7 bases, leaving 7 bases between them. DNA for the CDR3: TGTGCCAGCAGCTTAGGTTACGGTGAAGCTTTCTTT. Protein product: CASSLGYGEAFF. Full variable domain (outside the CDR3, taken from reference TRBV7-2 and TRBJ1-1): GAGVSQSPSNKVTEKGKDVELRCDPISGHTALYWYRQSLGQGLEFLIYFQGNSAPDKSGLPSDRFSAERTGGSVSTLTIQRTQQEDSAVYLCASSLGYGEAFFGQGTRLTVV.

The chain links TRBV27 to TRBJ1-5; 11 bases align to TRBD1. Germline trimming cut 6 bases from V and 3 bases from J; bases unmatched to any gene: 4. The CDR3 spans 15 residues. Germline CDR1 reads MNHEY; CDR2 reads SMNVEV (reference sequence). The CDR3 spells CASRRGQGANQPQHF. CDR3 nucleotide sequence: TGTGCCAGCAGGCGCGGACAGGGGGCCAATCAGCCCCAGCATTTT.

The chain joins TRBV6-5 to TRBJ2-6; TRBD2 is a possible D gene (5 bases). The CDR3 consists of 14 residues. The germline V gene encodes CDR1 MNHEY and CDR2 SVGAGI. The V end lost 8 bases, the J end lost 0 bases, and 8 bases lay between the germline ends. In DNA, the CDR3 is TGTGCCAGCGGACTGCCCTCTGGGGCCAACGTCCTGACTTTC. Its protein is CASGLPSGANVLTF.

This clone has just a few counts. The rearrangement joins TRBV19 to TRBJ2-6; 8 bases match TRBD2. V shed 8 bases and J 2 bases; nucleotides not matched to a gene: 11. The germline gives CDR1 LNHDA, CDR2 SQIVND (reference sequence). This CDR3 spans 17 amino acids. The CDR3 sequence: CASSTGGFATGANVLTF. The CDR3, as DNA: TGTGCCAGTTCCACGGGAGGGTTTGCGACTGGGGCCAACGTCCTGACTTTC.

V is TRBV27 and J is TRBJ2-7, with TRBD2 as a possible D gene (7 bases). Germline CDR1 reads MNHEY; CDR2 reads SMNVEV (reference sequence). With 6 bases removed from V and 2 bases from J, the gap between germline ends came to 20 bases. The length of the CDR3 is 16 residues. The CDR3 region has the DNA TGTGCCAGCAGCTCCGGGGGGCGAACAGGGACCTACGAGCAGTACTTC. Protein: CASSSGGRTGTYEQYF.

The rearrangement links TRBV9 to TRBJ2-1, with a weak D call TRBD2 (6 bases). Trimming cost V 1 base and J 8 bases, with 10 bases left between them. CDR1 SGDLS and CDR2 YYNGEE come from the germline V gene. This CDR3 is built from 13 residues. The CDR3 nucleotides read TGTGCCAGCAGCGTACGTCCGGGGGATGAGCAGTTCTTC. Encoded protein: CASSVRPGDEQFF.

The J gene is TRBJ1-2, the V gene TRBV19; D might be TRBD1 (5 bases). This CDR3 is built from 13 residues. Per the germline V gene, CDR1 is LNHDA and CDR2 is SQIVND (reference sequence). Trimming left V 6 bases short and J 2 bases short, with 10 bases between. The CDR3 region is CASSLTENYGYTF. The CDR3 DNA reads TGTGCCAGTAGCCTGACAGAGAACTATGGCTACACCTTC. Complete variable domain (other parts from reference TRBV19 and TRBJ1-2): DGGITQSPKYLFRKEGQNVTLSCEQNLNHDAMYWYRQDPGQGLRLIYYSQIVNDFQKGDIAEGYSVSREKKESFPLTVTSAQKNPTAFYLCASSLTENYGYTFGSGTRLTVV.

This chain joins TRBV5-4 and TRBJ2-1; TRBD1 matches at 8 bases. Germline trimming cut 4 bases from V and 2 bases from J; bases unmatched to any gene: 5. Germline V gives CDR1 SGHNT, CDR2 YYREEE (reference sequence). This CDR3 has 15 amino acids. CDR3 amino acids: CASSQQGEAYNEQFF. The CDR3 DNA reads TGTGCCAGCAGCCAACAGGGGGAAGCCTACAATGAGCAGTTCTTC.

This clone was counted a few times. The chain employs TRBV29-1 and TRBJ2-5; D gene uncertain. CDR3 length: 13 amino acids. V lost 2 bases to trimming and J lost 1 base, with 8 bases between them. Germline CDR1 reads SQVTM; CDR2 reads ANQGSEA. CDR3 protein: CSVEYNSQETQYF. The CDR3 bases are TGCAGCGTTGAATACAACAGCCAAGAGACCCAGTACTTC.

The sample holds a few counts of this clone. This sequence joins TRBV5-1 and TRBJ2-7; the match to TRBD2 covers 7 bases. Germline values: CDR1 SGHRS, CDR2 YFSETQ. This CDR3 has 14 residues. V trimming: 7 bases; J trimming: 2 bases; junction bases outside the gene matches: 9. The CDR3 region is CASGRASGAYEQYF. The CDR3 bases are TGCGCCAGCGGACGCGCTAGCGGAGCCTACGAGCAGTACTTC.

In its sample, this clone was seen a few times. The chain links TRBV11-2 to TRBJ2-1; D may be TRBD2 (6 bases). The CDR3 extends over 17 amino acids. Deletions cut 3 bases from V and 1 base from J, with 16 bases between. Germline CDR1 SGHAT, CDR2 FQNNGV. The CDR3 DNA reads as TGTGCCAGCAGCTTTAGCGGACTGCCCTTGTCCTACAATGAGCAGTTCTTC. This translates into CASSFSGLPLSYNEQFF.

In this sample, this clone turned up a few times. The chain combines TRBV5-1 with TRBJ2-2; D is possibly TRBD2 (7 bases). Trimming took 4 bases from V and 2 from J, leaving 9 bases between them. Germline V gene data show CDR1 as SGHRS and CDR2 as YFSETQ. The CDR3 totals 14 residues. The CDR3 bases are TGCGCCAGCAGCCGGGGGGCTAACACCGGGGAGCTGTTTTTT. Residues: CASSRGANTGELFF. The whole variable domain, filled in from reference TRBV5-1 and TRBJ2-2, reads KAGVTQTPRYLIKTRGQQVTLSCSPISGHRSVSWYQQTPGQGLQFLFEYFSETQRNKGNFPGRFSGRQFSNSRSEMNVSTLELGDSALYLCASSRGANTGELFFGEGSRLTVL.

This chain connects TRBV5-6 to TRBJ2-5, with D perhaps matching TRBD2 (6 bases). The germline V and J ends were trimmed by 0 bases and 5 bases, with 14 bases remaining between them. The CDR3 contains 15 residues. Germline lookup yields CDR1 SGHDT and CDR2 YYEEEE. DNA for the CDR3: TGTGCCAGCAGCTTGGGGGTAGCGGTGTCGGAGACCCAGTACTTC. It encodes CASSLGVAVSETQYF.

The chain carries TRBV7-9 and TRBJ1-1, with D tentatively TRBD1 (5 bases). CDR1 is SEHNR, CDR2 FQNEAQ, per germline (reference sequence). Trimming removed 2 bases from V and 0 bases from J, with 10 bases in between. CDR3 length: 15 amino acids. CDR3 amino acids: CASSLTDSLNTEAFF. The CDR3 DNA reads as TGTGCCAGCAGCTTAACAGACAGCCTGAACACTGAAGCTTTCTTT.

This clone was detected only a few times. This chain uses TRBV21-1 with TRBJ1-5. TRBV21-1 is described as a pseudogene. This CDR3 region has 15 residues. CDR3: CASSKAGLSNQPQHF. CDR3 nucleotide sequence: TGTGCCAGCAGCAAAGCTGGACTGTCTAATCAGCCCCAGCATTTT.

This clone was seen a handful of times. V is TRBV7-9 and J is TRBJ1-5; TRBD1 is a possible D gene (5 bases). The CDR3 covers 15 residues. Germline CDR1 SEHNR, CDR2 FQNEAQ (reference sequence). V shed 4 bases and J shed 6 bases, with 16 bases lying between them. The CDR3 loop is CASSSRQGVRQPQHF. In DNA form, the CDR3 reads TGTGCCAGCAGCTCGAGGCAGGGCGTGCGTCAGCCCCAGCATTTT.

There are a few counts of this clone. The rearrangement links TRBV30 to TRBJ1-2; 9 nucleotides agree with TRBD1. J lost 2 bases, V lost 0 bases, and 7 bases had no gene match. The CDR3 covers 16 residues. Germline V gene data show CDR1 as GTSNPN and CDR2 as SVGIG (reference sequence). Written as DNA, the CDR3 is TGTGCCTGGAGTGTACTGCTCGGGACAGGGAACTATGGCTACACCTTC. It is translated as CAWSVLLGTGNYGYTF.

There are a few counts of this clone. This rearrangement joins TRBV19 to TRBJ2-5, with D perhaps TRBD2 (6 bases). The V gene's germline CDR1 is LNHDA and CDR2 SQIVND (reference sequence). The CDR3 is 13 amino acids. The ends were cut back, 6 bases at V and 5 bases at J, with 13 bases in the middle. The chain's CDR3 is CASSRGTRETQYF. The CDR3, as DNA: TGTGCCAGTAGCCGGGGGACTCGGGAGACCCAGTACTTC. Together with reference TRBV19 and TRBJ2-5, the CDR3 gives the full variable domain: DGGITQSPKYLFRKEGQNVTLSCEQNLNHDAMYWYRQDPGQGLRLIYYSQIVNDFQKGDIAEGYSVSREKKESFPLTVTSAQKNPTAFYLCASSRGTRETQYFGPGTRLLVL.

This clone was seen a few times. The chain couples TRBV5-6 to TRBJ2-2; D call uncertain. Germline assignment: CDR1 SGHDT and CDR2 YYEEEE. This CDR3 comprises 12 residues. Trimming removed 4 bases at V and 13 bases at J, with 14 bases between. CDR3 protein: CASSPGSFGLFF. The CDR3 bases are TGTGCCAGCAGCCCCGGGTCTTTCGGGCTGTTTTTT.